Shown below are 2 T cell receptor beta chains from a single sample sequenced in a study of shared clonotypes between healthy human individuals. The table came from immunoSEQ multiplex PCR; TCRdb's copy has only in-frame clones and leaves some out. Among 740,000 or so clones, around 73% were seen once, and the ten largest hold around 2%. The sequencing sample was made of memory CD4+ T cells sorted from blood. As for subset: CD45RA-negative fraction. These TCRs come from a woman aged 30 to 39 in good health.

The CDR3 DNA reads as TGTGCCAGCAGCCCACAGGGGGGACACTACGAGCAGTACTTC. It is translated as CASSPQGGHYEQYF. The gene calls are TRBV7-9 and TRBJ2-7; 8 bases line up with TRBD1. Looked up from germline, CDR1 is SEHNR and CDR2 is FQNEAQ (reference sequence). Unmatched junction bases numbered 6, after V lost 5 bases and J lost 3 bases. This CDR3 spans 14 amino acids.

The chain couples TRBV6-4 to TRBJ2-5, with D possibly matching TRBD2 (6 bases). The V end lost 3 bases, the J end lost 5 bases, and 16 bases lay between the germline ends. The CDR3 runs to 15 residues. In germline, CDR1 is MRHNA, CDR2 SNTAGT. The CDR3 sequence is CASSETAEGAETQYF. CDR3 coding DNA: TGTGCCAGCAGTGAGACAGCGGAGGGAGCGGAGACCCAGTACTTC.